This T cell receptor (beta chain) was sequenced in a study of T-cell reconstitution after alpha-beta-depleted transplantation in children (dated by TCRdb to about 2016). At the level of the whole study: The study quantitatively tracked T-cell immune reconstitution after TCRalphabeta/CD19-depleted allogeneic hematopoietic cell transplantation in children using TCR repertoire profiling. Broader findings and caveats from the paper: The apparently early recovery of alphabetaT-cell counts about two months after transplant reportedly depended on only several hundred rapidly expanded clones that came from non-depleted graft cells. The frequencies of hyperexpanded clones fell over the following months, and after one year, T-cell counts and TCRbeta diversity were mostly attributed to newly produced T cells. The high TCRbeta diversity at day 60 in some patients was ascribed to recipient T cells and intrathymic progenitors that had survived conditioning.

CDR1 SGHRS and CDR2 YFSETQ were looked up in the germline V gene. The CDR3 measures 14 amino acids from cysteine to phenylalanine. The sequence is cut down to CDR3 DNA, 42 bases in frame from base 1. V and J lose 1 base and 3 bases, and a span of 9 bases separates them. The receptor library was made with PCR. This sample was sequenced with an Illumina HiSeq 2500. TCR library preparation used molecular barcoding, with unique molecular identifiers applied to normalize quantification of the TCRbeta repertoire. TCRdb's own reprocessing of the public reads used fastp at Q25 and MiXCR and kept productive beta chains. Records with the same CDR3 protein are collapsed into one entry carrying the most frequent genes and DNA. The sample table contains 900,000 or so distinct CDR3 sequences; only one count was recorded for around 17% of them. Just under 5% of the sample goes to the ten largest clones. Note on this clonotype: Its antigen remains unidentified. No base quality information exists; no much larger clone differs at one position.

The meaning of the sample's treatment or condition label: allogeneic hematopoietic cell transplantation with graft depleted of TCRalphabeta T cells and CD19 B cells. TCRalphabeta/CD19-depleted allogeneic hematopoietic cell grafts were given to the transplant recipients, all of whom were children. The specimen was PBMCs, mostly from graft donor cells, collected 360 days after TCRalphabeta/CD19-depleted stem cell transplant. This sequence uses TRBV5-1 and TRBJ2-3; possibly the D gene is TRBD2, per 5 matching bases. The TCR originated in a male patient under 18 who had a stem cell transplant for acute lymphoblastic leukemia, so the T cells may come from the graft donor. The DNA sequence is as follows: TGCGCCAGCAGCTTGTTAAGGGAGACAGATACGCAGTATTTT. Its product reads: CASSLLRETDTQYF.